The T cell receptor (beta chain) described here comes from a study of blood T cell repertoires in COVID-19 (dated by TCRdb to 2018 to 2021). At the level of the whole study: Samples covering the acute and convalescent phases of COVID-19 were provided by collaborators in the United States, Italy and Spain. A de-identified subject ID, COVID-19 status, age in years and sex were almost always included in the sample metadata. The samples were drawn from two sources: the first 160 participants of the ongoing ImmuneRACE study, and over 1,000 subjects contributed by 6 global collaborators. The prospective study material was composed of cDNA or gDNA derived from T cells, B-cell-depleted T cells, or PBMCs. Where HLA class I and class II types were available, the types were taken from metadata supplied by the sample provider, not from assay-based typing. The repertoires were released in a freely available public database meant as a resource for research on the immune response to SARS-CoV-2. The dataset comprised deeply sampled blood TCRbeta repertoires from subjects exposed to, actively infected with, or recovered from COVID-19. The full study reports these points: How much clinical and demographic metadata was included differed by source and by participant, and the metadata was provided uncurated.

Turning to this clone: The target of this receptor is not known. Base qualities are not at hand, and no much larger clone is one base apart.

In Seattle, one collaborating source enrolled patients while the infection was active and tracked those patients longitudinally over the course of disease. Each collaborating institution followed its own protocols to collect whole blood in K2EDTA tubes. For TCRbeta analysis, collaborator samples were shipped as frozen whole blood, as isolated PBMCs, or as DNA extracted from either sample type. The CDR3 runs 14 residues from the cysteine to the phenylalanine. Here the CDR3 DNA is all that survives: 42 bases in frame from base 1. V sheds 2 bases and J sheds 8 bases, leaving 15 bases between their ends. Per the germline V gene, SNHLY is the CDR1 and FYNNEI is the CDR2. TCRbeta CDR3 regions were amplified from genomic DNA using the immunoSEQ Assay, a bias-controlled multiplex PCR. In the authors' own workflow: The number of nucleated cells in each sample was estimated from the amplification of reference gene primers within the assay. Sequence reads were collapsed and filtered to measure the absolute abundance of every unique TCRbeta CDR3 rearrangement. For each sample, productive Simpson clonality was calculated as the square root of Simpson's diversity index over productive rearrangements. In its TCRdb copy, this immuneACCESS table keeps in-frame sequences only and misses some clones. Where compared with another copy, unresolved V genes explain less than half of these, and the others have no known cause. V and J calls and clone size are given by that table; D and trimming were obtained from the DNA. The table for this sample lists roughly 350,000 clones; roughly 90% of them were counted only once. The biggest ten clones account for 6% to 8% of the sample.

The chain is made from TRBV2 and TRBJ1-2; TRBD1 is a weak D gene call, 5 bases matching. The sample consisted of peripheral blood. The clonotype was recovered from a woman aged 70-85 years with COVID-19, enrolled during active disease. CDR3 reads: CASSEHSGVSGYTF. The nucleotides are TGTGCCAGCAGTGAACATTCGGGGGTTTCGGGCTACACCTTC.